This T cell receptor beta chain was sequenced during a study of cytomegalovirus exposure and HLA in healthy donors. PCR primers comprised 60 Vbeta and 13 Jbeta primers. Original analysis: Unique TCR beta chains totaled roughly 81 million in a later count, with roughly 10 million of them shared. Sequenced by immunoSEQ multiplex PCR; TCRdb stores in-frame clones only, minus some. That table furnishes V, J and clone size, whereas the DNA furnished D and trimming. This sample yields about 120,000 clones, of which approximately 80% are seen a single time; less than 5.5% belongs to the top ten. The sequence was collected from a man aged 45-60 years in good health and CMV-seropositive. The specimen was PBMCs.

Written as DNA, the CDR3 is TGCGCCAGCAGCTTGGAAAGCGGAACTACCGGGGAGCTGTTTTTT. It yields the protein CASSLESGTTGELFF. The chain couples TRBV5-1 to TRBJ2-2, with D perhaps TRBD2 (5 bases). This CDR3 is 15 amino acids long. The V gene's germline CDR1 is SGHRS and CDR2 YFSETQ. Trimming stripped 0 bases from V and 5 bases from J, with 11 bases between. Full variable domain (missing parts from reference TRBV5-1 and TRBJ2-2): KAGVTQTPRYLIKTRGQQVTLSCSPISGHRSVSWYQQTPGQGLQFLFEYFSETQRNKGNFPGRFSGRQFSNSRSEMNVSTLELGDSALYLCASSLESGTTGELFFGEGSRLTVL.